This passage covers 6 T cell receptor beta chains from one sample sequenced in a study of regulatory T cells in long-lasting Graves disease. Sample time point: newly diagnosed GD, antithyroid drugs for less than 3 months. PBMC RNA served as the TCR library source. Investigators prepared the TCR beta libraries by applying iRepertoire HTBI primers and Arm-PCR of CDR3 regions. Each CDR3 protein is one row after TCRdb ran MiXCR on the multiplex PCR reads. The sample comprises hundreds of thousands of distinct CDR3 sequences, approximately 13% of which are singletons, and more than 8.5% rests with the top ten. A further study also used this sample, focusing on T cells in Graves' hyperthyroidism and ophthalmopathy.

Sequencing used peripheral blood mononuclear cells (PBMCs), obtained at new diagnosis, from a patient treated with antithyroid drugs. The receptors were gathered from a man aged 30 to 45 with Graves disease.

The rearrangement joins TRBV20-1 to TRBJ1-2; D might be TRBD1 (5 bases). The germline V gene has CDR1 DFQATT and CDR2 SNEGSKA (reference sequence). This CDR3 is built from 12 residues. Trimming cost V 4 bases and J 7 bases, with 13 bases left between them. The CDR3 sequence: CSATQGWSGYTF. CDR3 nucleotides: TGCAGTGCTACGCAGGGTTGGTCTGGCTACACCTTC.

The sample holds many counts of this clonotype. The chain employs TRBV7-9 and TRBJ2-1; no reliable D call. This CDR3 has 13 amino acids. The germline V gene encodes CDR1 SEHNR and CDR2 FQNEAQ (reference sequence). Trimming took off 1 base at V and 13 bases at J, with 14 bases between the two ends. For the CDR3, the DNA is TGTGCCAGCAGCTTAGGATCCTCACCGAAACAGTTCTTC. Translating it yields CASSLGSSPKQFF.

This clonotype was seen more than once but under ten times. CDR3 loop: CASRPWGDRGANVLTF. The CDR3 DNA sequence: TGTGCCAGTCGGCCATGGGGGGATCGGGGGGCCAACGTCCTGACTTTC. The V call is TRBV19, the J call TRBJ2-6; the D gene is possibly TRBD2 (6 bases). Germline CDR1 LNHDA, CDR2 SQIVND (reference sequence). The CDR3 totals 16 residues. Trimming removed 8 bases from V and 4 bases from J, with 18 bases in between.

This clonotype was counted many times. The CDR3 loop reads CASLTGIGQPQHF. The CDR3 DNA is TGTGCCAGCCTAACTGGGATAGGTCAGCCCCAGCATTTT. The chain uses TRBV19 and TRBJ1-5; no clear D. This CDR3 is built from 13 residues. The germline V and J ends were trimmed by 9 bases and 6 bases, with 15 bases remaining between them. From germline, CDR1 is LNHDA and CDR2 SQIVND (reference sequence).

This clonotype was seen a few times. The V call is TRBV5-1, the J call TRBJ2-2, with 10 bases fitting TRBD2. Germline CDR1 reads SGHRS; CDR2 reads YFSETQ. The trim removed 4 bases at V and 7 bases at J, leaving 10 bases unmatched. There are 16 residues in the CDR3. The CDR3 bases are TGCGCCAGCAGCGGAAAGCGGGAGGGCCTTAGCGGGGAGCTGTTTTTT. Amino acid sequence: CASSGKREGLSGELFF.

This clonotype has a handful of counts. J is TRBJ2-2 and V is TRBV4-1; 11 bases align to TRBD2. Germline CDR1 is MGHRA and CDR2 is YSYEKL. The J segment lost 4 bases and the V segment lost 1 base, leaving 5 bases of the junction unmatched. The CDR3 covers 17 residues. CDR3 in amino acids: CASSQGTSGSFTGELFF. Written as DNA, the CDR3 is TGCGCCAGCAGCCAAGGAACTAGCGGGAGCTTCACCGGGGAGCTGTTTTTT.